What follows are 5 T cell receptor beta chains derived from one specimen sequenced in a study of blood T cells in healthy people across ages. Together with a sample-barcoded 5' primer, a J-beta primer mix was included in a second PCR lasting roughly 6 to 12 cycles. MiXCR, applied by TCRdb to the 5' RACE reads, yields one record per CDR3 protein. The data contain some 710,000 distinct CDR3 sequences, 22% of them singletons. Sequenced material: blood. These receptors all stem from a man between 65 and 80 years old in good health.

The chain joins TRBV6-5 to TRBJ1-4, with no clear D. Germline loops: CDR1 MNHEY, CDR2 SVGAGI. Trimming removed 2 bases at V and 7 bases at J, with 8 bases between. This CDR3 has 13 residues. The CDR3 reads CASSYRVSEKLFF. The CDR3 bases are TGTGCCAGCAGTTACCGGGTTAGTGAAAAACTGTTTTTT.

The J gene is TRBJ1-2, the V gene TRBV5-1; TRBD1 might be the D (5 bases). The germline V gene encodes CDR1 SGHRS and CDR2 YFSETQ. The V end lost 4 bases, the J end lost 6 bases, and 10 bases lay between the germline ends. The CDR3 totals 12 residues. CDR3 protein: CASSPGNHGYTF. The DNA for the CDR3 is TGCGCCAGCAGCCCAGGGAACCATGGCTACACCTTC.

This clonotype was recorded a few times. This chain uses TRBV29-1 with TRBJ1-1, with a tentative D call TRBD1 (5 bases). The CDR3 has 12 residues. The germline V gene has CDR1 SQVTM and CDR2 ANQGSEA. Trimming removed 7 bases from V and 5 bases from J, with 14 bases in between. This CDR3 is CSAEGPGTEAFF. The CDR3 DNA sequence: TGCAGCGCCGAGGGGCCTGGGACTGAAGCTTTCTTT. The full variable domain, its missing parts supplied by reference TRBV29-1 and TRBJ1-1, is SAVISQKPSRDICQRGTSLTIQCQVDSQVTMMFWYRQQPGQSLTLIATANQGSEATYESGFVIDKFPISRPNLTFSTLTVSNMSPEDSSIYLCSAEGPGTEAFFGQGTRLTVV.

V usage is TRBV10-3 and J usage is TRBJ2-3; no definite D call. The CDR3 consists of 15 residues. The V and J ends lost 8 bases and 3 bases respectively, with 18 bases between them. Germline-derived CDR1 and CDR2 are ENHRY and SYGVKD. The CDR3 loop is CAIGVALDNTDTQYF. DNA of the CDR3: TGTGCCATCGGGGTCGCGCTAGACAATACAGATACGCAGTATTTT.

There are a few counts of this clonotype. The gene calls are TRBV29-1 and TRBJ1-4; D possibly corresponds to TRBD1 (6 bases). In germline, CDR1 is SQVTM, CDR2 ANQGSEA. This CDR3 comprises 13 residues. V lost 7 bases, J lost 4 bases, and 13 bases lay in between. In DNA, the CDR3 is TGCAGCGCCCTGACAGGCGTTAATGAAAAACTGTTTTTT. Residues: CSALTGVNEKLFF. The entire variable domain, with the rest obtained from reference TRBV29-1 and TRBJ1-4, is as follows: SAVISQKPSRDICQRGTSLTIQCQVDSQVTMMFWYRQQPGQSLTLIATANQGSEATYESGFVIDKFPISRPNLTFSTLTVSNMSPEDSSIYLCSALTGVNEKLFFGSGTQLSVL.